This T cell receptor beta chain was profiled in a study of blood T cell repertoires in COVID-19. About the research overall: Samples came from the United States, Italy and Spain, spanning acute and convalescent COVID-19. In each case, the material was cDNA or gDNA derived from T cells, B-cell-depleted T cells, or PBMCs.

Germline V gives CDR1 SGHRS, CDR2 YFSETQ. This CDR3 region has 17 residues. The V segment lost 4 bases and the J segment 0 bases; nucleotides outside the gene matches: 5. Authors' data handling: Reference gene primer amplification gave nucleated cell count estimates. Profiling relied on immunoSEQ multiplex PCR, and the TCRdb table lists in-frame clones only, not all of them. V, J and clone size are taken as reported in that table, and D and trimming were inferred from the DNA itself. The table shows approximately 29,000 clones, with around 86% occurring only once. The TCR comes from an older woman with active COVID-19. Sequenced: peripheral blood. This chain uses TRBV5-1 with TRBJ2-7; 15 bases are a match to TRBD2. In nucleotides, the CDR3 is TGCGCCAGCAGCATAGGACTAGCGGGGGGGCCCTCCTACGAGCAGTACTTC. This translates into CASSIGLAGGPSYEQYF.